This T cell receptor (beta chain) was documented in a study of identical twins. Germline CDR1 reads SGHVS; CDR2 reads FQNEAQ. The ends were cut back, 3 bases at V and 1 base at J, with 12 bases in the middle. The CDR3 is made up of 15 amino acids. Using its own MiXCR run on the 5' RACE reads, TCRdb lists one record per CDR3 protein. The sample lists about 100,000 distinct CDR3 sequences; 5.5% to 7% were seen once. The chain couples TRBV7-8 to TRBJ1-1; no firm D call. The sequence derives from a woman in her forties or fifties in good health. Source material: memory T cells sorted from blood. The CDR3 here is CASSLGPFSNTEAFF. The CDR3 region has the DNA TGTGCCAGCAGCTTGGGCCCCTTCTCGAACACTGAAGCTTTCTTT.